This T cell receptor beta chain was captured in a study of vaccination effects on CD4 cells after COVID-19. Points from the study as a whole: Convalescent patients' post-vaccine spike repertoire was mostly distinct vaccine-induced clones. Few convalescent patients were included, and no early post-infection timepoints were sampled.

The assay was immunoSEQ multiplex PCR, and TCRdb's table has in-frame clones only and misses some. The data hold 20,000 to 30,000 clones, with approximately 70% observed a single time. ViraFEST expansion of antigen-specific CD4+ T cells with viral peptide pools preceded sequencing. Following an approximately ten-day culture, CD4+ T cells were purified. The person acquired a PCR-confirmed SARS-CoV-2 infection between March and December 2020. Around 2 million PBMC were placed in each well, which was supplemented with approximately 9.9 IU/ml IL-2 and around 10 ug/ml peptides. The authors replaced half the medium with IL-2 medium on days 3 and 7. Notes on this clone: Antigen unknown.

The length of the CDR3 is 14 residues. Trimming took off 4 bases at V and 5 bases at J, with 12 bases between the two ends. The source is a human donor who had a prior SARS-CoV-2 infection. The genes are TRBV5-3 and TRBJ2-2; D unresolved. TRBV5-3 is an ORF; its function is uncertain. The sequencing used CD4+ T cells from PBMCs cultured with SARS-CoV-2 spike peptides, collected before COVID-19 vaccination. The CDR3 nucleotides read TGTGCCAGAAGCCCGGGCAAAAGTACCGGGGAGCTGTTTTTT. Translating gives CARSPGKSTGELFF.